This T cell receptor beta chain was recorded in a study of neurological immune-mediated disorders. This clonotype was seen repeatedly, ten times or more. Its antigen is not identified. Synthesis of cDNA was carried out by template-switch 5'RACE. The reaction used 10-nucleotide random UMIs. Sequencing runs each yielded over 180 million TCR-beta sequences from 15-18 subjects. TCRdb reprocessed the 5' RACE reads via MiXCR and lists one record per CDR3 protein. This sample has 87,000 or so distinct CDR3 sequences, with under 4.5% found just once. The unsorted libraries originated from 2 million PBMCs kept at -80 C. This CDR3 has 14 amino acids. General observations from the study: None of the CDR3 amino acid sequences of expanded clones recurred across subjects, suggesting private repertoires in all groups.

The chain recombines TRBV21-1 with TRBJ2-7; the listed D gene, TRBD1, was not tested against the DNA. TRBV21-1 is assigned pseudogene status. The sample consisted of PBMCs. This clonotype was sampled from a woman aged 50 to 65 with multiple sclerosis. CDR3 sequence reads: CASSTHRVSYEQYF. CDR3 nucleotides: TGTGCCAGCAGCACGCACAGGGTGTCCTACGAGCAGTACTTC.